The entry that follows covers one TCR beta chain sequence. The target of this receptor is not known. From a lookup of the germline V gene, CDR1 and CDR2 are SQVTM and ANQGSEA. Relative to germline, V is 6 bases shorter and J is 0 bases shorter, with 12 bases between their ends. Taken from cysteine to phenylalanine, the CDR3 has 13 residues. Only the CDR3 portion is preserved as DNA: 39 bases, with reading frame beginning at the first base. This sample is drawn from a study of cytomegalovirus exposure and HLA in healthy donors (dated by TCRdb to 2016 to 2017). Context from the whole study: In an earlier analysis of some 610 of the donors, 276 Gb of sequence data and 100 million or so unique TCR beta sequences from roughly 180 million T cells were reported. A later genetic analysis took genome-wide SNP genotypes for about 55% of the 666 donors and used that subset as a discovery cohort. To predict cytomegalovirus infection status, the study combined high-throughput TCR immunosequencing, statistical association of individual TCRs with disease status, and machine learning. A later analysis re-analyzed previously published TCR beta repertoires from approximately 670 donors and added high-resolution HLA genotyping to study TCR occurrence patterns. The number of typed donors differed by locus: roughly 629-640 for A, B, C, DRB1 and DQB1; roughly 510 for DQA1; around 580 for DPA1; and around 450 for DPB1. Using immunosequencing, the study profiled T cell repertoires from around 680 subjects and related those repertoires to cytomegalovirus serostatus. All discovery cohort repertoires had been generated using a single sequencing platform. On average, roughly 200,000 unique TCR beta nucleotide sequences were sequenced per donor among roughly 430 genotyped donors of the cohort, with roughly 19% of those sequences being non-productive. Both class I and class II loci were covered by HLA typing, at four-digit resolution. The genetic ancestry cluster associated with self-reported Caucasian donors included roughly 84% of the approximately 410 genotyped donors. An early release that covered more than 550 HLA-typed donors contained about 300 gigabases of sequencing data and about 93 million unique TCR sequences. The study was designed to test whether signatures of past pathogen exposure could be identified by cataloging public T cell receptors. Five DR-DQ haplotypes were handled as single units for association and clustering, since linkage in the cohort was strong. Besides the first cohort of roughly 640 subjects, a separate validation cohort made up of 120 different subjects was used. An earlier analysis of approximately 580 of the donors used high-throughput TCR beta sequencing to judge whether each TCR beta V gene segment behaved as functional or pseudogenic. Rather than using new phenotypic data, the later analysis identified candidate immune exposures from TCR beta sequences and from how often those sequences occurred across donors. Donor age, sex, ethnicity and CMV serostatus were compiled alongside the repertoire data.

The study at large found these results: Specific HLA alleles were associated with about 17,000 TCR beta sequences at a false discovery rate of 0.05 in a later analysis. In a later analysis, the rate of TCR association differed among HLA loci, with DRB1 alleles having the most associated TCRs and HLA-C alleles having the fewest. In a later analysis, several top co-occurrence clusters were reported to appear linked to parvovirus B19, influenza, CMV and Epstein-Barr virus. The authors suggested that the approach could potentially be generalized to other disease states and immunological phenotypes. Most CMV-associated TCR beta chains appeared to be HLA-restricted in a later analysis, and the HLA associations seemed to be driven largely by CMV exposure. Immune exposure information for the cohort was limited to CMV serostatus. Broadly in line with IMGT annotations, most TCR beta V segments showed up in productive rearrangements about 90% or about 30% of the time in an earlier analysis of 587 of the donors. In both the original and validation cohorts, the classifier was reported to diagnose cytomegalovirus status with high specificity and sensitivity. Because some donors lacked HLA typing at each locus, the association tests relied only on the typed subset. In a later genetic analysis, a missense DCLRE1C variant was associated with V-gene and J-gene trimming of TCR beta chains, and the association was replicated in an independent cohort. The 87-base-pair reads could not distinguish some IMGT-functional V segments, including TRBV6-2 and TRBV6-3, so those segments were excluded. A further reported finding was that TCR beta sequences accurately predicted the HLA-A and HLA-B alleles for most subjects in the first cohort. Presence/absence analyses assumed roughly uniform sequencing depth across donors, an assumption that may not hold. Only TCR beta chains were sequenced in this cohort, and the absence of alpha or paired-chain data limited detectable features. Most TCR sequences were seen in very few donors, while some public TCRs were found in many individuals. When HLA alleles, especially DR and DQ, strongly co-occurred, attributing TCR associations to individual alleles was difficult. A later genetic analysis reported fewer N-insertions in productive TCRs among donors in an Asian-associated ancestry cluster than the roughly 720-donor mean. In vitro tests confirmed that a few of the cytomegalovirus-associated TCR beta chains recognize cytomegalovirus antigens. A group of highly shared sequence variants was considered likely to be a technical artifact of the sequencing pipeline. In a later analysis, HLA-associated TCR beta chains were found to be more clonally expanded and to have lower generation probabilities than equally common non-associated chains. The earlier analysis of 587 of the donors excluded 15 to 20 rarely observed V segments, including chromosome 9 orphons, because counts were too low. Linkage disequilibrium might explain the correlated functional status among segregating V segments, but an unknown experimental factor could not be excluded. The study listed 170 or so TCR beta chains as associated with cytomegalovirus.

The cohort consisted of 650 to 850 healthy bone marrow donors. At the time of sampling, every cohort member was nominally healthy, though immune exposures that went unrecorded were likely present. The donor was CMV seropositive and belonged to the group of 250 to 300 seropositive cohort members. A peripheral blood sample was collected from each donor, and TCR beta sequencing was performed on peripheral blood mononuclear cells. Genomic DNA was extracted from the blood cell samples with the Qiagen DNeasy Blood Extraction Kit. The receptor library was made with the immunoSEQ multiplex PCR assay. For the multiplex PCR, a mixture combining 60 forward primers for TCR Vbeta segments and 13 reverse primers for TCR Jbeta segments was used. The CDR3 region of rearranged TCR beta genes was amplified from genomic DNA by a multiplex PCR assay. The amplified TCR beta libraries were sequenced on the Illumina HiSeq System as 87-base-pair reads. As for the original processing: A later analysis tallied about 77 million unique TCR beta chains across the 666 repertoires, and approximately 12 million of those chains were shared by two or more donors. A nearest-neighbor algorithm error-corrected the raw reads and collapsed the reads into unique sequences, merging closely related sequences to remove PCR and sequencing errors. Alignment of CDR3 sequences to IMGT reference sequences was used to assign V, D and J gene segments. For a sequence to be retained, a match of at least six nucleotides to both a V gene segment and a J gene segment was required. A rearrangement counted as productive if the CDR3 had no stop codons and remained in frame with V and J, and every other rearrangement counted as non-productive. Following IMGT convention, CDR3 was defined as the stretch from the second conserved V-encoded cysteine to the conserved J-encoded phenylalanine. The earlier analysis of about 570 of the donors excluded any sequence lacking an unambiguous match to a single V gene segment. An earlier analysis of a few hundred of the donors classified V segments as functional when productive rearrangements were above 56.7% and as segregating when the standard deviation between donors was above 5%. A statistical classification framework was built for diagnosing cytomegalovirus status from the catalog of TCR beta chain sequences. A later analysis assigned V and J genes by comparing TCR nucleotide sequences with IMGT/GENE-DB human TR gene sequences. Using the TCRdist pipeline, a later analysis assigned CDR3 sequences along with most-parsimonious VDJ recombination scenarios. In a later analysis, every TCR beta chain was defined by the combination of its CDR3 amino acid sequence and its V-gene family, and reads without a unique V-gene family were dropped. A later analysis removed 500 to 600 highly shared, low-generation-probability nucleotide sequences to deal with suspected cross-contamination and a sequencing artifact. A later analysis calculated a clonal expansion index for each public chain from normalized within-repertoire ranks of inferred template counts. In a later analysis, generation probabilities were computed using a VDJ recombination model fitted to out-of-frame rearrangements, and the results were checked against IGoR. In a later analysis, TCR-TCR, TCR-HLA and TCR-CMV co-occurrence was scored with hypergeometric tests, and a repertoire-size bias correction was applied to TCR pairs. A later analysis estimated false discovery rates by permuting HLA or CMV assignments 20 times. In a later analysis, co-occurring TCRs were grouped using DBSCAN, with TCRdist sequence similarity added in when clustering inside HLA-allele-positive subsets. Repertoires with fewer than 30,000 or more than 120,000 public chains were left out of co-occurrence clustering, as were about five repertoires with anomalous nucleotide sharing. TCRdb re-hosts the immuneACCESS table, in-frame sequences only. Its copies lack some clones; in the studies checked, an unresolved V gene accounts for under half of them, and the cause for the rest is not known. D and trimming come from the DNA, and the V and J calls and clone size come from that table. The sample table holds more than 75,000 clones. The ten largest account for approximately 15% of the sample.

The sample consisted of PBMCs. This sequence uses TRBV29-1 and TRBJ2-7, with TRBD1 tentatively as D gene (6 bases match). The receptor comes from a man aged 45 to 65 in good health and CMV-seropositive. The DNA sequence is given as TGCAGCGTGAGGGACATCGACTCCTACGAGCAGTACTTC. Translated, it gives CSVRDIDSYEQYF.